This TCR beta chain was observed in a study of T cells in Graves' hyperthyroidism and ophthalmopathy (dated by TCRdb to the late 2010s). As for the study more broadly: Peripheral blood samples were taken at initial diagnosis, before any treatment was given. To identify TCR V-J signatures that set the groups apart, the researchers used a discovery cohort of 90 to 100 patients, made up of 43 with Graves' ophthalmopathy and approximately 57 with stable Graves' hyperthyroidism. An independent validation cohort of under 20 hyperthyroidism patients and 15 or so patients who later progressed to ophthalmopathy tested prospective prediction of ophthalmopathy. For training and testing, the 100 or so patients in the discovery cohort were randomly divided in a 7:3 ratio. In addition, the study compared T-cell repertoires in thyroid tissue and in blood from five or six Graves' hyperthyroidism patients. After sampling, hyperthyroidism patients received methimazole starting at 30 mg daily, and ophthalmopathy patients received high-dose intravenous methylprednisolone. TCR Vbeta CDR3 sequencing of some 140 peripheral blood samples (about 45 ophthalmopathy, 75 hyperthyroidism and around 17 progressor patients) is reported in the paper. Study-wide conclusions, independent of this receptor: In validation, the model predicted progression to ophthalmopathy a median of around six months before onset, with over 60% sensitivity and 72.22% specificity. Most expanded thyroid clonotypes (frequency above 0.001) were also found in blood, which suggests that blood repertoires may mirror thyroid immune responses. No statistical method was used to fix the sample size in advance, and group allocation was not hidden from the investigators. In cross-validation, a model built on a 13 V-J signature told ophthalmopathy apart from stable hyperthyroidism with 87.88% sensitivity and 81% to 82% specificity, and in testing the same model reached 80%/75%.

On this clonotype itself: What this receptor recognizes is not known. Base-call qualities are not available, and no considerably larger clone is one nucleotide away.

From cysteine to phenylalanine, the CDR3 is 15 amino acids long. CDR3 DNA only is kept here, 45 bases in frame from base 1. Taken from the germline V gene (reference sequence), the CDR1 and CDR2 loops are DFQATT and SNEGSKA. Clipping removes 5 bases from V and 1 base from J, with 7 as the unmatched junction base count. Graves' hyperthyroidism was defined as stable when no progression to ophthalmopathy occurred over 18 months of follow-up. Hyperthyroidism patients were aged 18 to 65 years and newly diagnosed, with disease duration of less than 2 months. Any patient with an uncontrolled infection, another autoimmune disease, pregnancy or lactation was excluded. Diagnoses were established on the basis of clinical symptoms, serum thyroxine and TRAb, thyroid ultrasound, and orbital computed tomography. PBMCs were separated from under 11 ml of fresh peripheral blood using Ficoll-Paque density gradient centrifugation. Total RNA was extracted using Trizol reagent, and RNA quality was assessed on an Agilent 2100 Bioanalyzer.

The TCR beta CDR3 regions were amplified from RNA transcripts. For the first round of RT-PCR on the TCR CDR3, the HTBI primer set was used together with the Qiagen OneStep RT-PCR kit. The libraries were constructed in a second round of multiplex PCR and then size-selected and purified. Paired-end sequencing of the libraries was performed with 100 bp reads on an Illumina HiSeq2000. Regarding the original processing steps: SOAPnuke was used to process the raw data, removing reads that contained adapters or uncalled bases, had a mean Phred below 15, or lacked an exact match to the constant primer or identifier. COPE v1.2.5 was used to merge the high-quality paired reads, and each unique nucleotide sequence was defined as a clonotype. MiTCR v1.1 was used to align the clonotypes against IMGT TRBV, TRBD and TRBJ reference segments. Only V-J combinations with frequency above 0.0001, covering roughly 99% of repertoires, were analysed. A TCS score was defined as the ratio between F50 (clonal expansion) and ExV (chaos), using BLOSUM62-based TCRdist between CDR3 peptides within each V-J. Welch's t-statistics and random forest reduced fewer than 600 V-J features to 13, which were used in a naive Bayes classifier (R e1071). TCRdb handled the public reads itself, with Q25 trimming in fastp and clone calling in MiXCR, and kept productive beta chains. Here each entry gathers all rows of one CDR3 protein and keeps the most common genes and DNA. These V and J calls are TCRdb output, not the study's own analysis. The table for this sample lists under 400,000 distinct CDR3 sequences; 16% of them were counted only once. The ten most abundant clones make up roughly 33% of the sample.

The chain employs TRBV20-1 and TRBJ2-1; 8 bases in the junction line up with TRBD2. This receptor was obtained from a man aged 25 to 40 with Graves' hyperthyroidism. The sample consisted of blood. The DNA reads TGCAGTGCTCCATCGAGCGGGAGTTCCTACAATGAGCAGTTCTTC. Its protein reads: CSAPSSGSSYNEQFF.